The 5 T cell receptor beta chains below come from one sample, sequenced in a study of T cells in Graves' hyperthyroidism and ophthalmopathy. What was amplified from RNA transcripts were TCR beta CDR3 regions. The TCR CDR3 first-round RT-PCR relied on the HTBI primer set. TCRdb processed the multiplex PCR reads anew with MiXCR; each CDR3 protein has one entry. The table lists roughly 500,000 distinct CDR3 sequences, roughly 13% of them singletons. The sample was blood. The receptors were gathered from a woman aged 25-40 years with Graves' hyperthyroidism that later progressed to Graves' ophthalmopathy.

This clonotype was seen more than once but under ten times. CDR3: CSARPGGYPNQPQHF. Here the CDR3 DNA reads TGCAGTGCCCGACCCGGGGGGTATCCCAATCAGCCCCAGCATTTT. V and J are TRBV20-1 and TRBJ1-5, with D possibly being TRBD1 (5 bases). In germline, CDR1 is DFQATT, CDR2 SNEGSKA (reference sequence). The ends were cut back, 6 bases at V and 3 bases at J, with 18 bases in the middle. There are 15 residues in the CDR3.

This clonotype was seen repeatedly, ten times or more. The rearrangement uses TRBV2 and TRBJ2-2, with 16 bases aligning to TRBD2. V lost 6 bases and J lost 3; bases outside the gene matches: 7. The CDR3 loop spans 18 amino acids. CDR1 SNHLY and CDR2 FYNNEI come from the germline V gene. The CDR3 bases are TGTGCCAGCAGGGGACTAGCGGGAGGGCCACTTTACACCGGGGAGCTGTTTTTT. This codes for CASRGLAGGPLYTGELFF. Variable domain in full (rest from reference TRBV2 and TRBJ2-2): EPEVTQTPSHQVTQMGQEVILRCVPISNHLYFYWYRQILGQKVEFLVSFYNNEISEKSEIFDDQFSVERPDGSNFTLKIRSTKLEDSAMYFCASRGLAGGPLYTGELFFGEGSRLTVL.

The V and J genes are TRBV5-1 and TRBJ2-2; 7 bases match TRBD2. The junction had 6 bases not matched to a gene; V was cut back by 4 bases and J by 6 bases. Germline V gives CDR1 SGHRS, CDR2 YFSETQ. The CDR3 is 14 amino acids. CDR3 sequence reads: CASSHLLASGELFF. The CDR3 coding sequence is TGCGCCAGCAGCCATTTACTAGCGTCCGGGGAGCTGTTTTTT.

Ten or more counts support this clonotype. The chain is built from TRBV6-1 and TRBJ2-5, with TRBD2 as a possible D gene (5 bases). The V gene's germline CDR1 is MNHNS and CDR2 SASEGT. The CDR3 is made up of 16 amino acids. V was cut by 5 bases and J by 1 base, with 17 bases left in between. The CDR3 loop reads CASSSDPVGVQETQYF. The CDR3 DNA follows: TGTGCCAGCAGTTCGGACCCGGTGGGAGTCCAAGAGACCCAGTACTTC.

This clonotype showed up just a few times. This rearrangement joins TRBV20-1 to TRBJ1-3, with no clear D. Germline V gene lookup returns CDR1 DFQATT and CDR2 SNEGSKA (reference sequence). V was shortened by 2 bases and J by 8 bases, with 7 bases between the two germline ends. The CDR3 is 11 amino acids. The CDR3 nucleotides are TGCAGTGCTAGAAGTAGCGACACCATATATTTT. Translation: CSARSSDTIYF.